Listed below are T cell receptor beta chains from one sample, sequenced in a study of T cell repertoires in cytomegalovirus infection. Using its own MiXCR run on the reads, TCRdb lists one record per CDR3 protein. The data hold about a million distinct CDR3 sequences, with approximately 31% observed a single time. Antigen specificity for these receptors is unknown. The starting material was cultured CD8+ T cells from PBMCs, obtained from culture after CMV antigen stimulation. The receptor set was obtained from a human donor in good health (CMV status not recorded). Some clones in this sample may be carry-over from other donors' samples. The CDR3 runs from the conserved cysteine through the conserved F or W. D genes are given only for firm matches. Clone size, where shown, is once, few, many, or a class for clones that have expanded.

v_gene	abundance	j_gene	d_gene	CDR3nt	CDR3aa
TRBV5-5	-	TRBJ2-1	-	TGTGCCAGCAGCCCTGGTGGAGGGGGCAATGAGCAGTTCTTC	CASSPGGGGNEQFF
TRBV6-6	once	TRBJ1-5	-	TGTGCCAGCAGGTTACGGGTGGATAGCAATCAGCCCCAGCATTTT	CASRLRVDSNQPQHF
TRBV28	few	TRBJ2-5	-	TGTGCCAGCGGGGAGGCAGGCCAAGAGACCCAGTACTTC	CASGEAGQETQYF
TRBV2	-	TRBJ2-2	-	TGTGCCAGCAGAAGGACGGGGGAATGGGAGCTGTTTTTT	CASRRTGEWELFF
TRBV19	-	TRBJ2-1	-	TGTGCCAGTACCCTCTGGGTCGGTTACAATGAGCAGTTCTTC	CASTLWVGYNEQFF
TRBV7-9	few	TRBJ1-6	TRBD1	TGTGCCAGCAGCTTAGCGACAGGGATTGATTCACCCCTCCACTTT	CASSLATGIDSPLHF
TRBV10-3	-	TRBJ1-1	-	TGTGCCATCAGTTCTATCACTGAAGCTTTCTTT	CAISSITEAFF
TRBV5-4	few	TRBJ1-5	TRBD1	TGTGCCAGCAGCGTACAGGGGGGTATTCAGCCCCAGCATTTT	CASSVQGGIQPQHF
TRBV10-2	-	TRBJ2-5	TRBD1	TGCGCCAGCAGTTCTACAGGGGCCTCAGAGACCCAGTACTTC	CASSSTGASETQYF
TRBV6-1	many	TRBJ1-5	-	TGTGCCAGCATGGATCAGCGTAATCAGCCCCAGCATTTT	CASMDQRNQPQHF
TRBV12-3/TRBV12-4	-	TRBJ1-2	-	TGTGCCAGCAGTTATACTAACAGGGAGGATGGCTACACCTTC	CASSYTNREDGYTF
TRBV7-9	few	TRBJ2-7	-	TGTGCCAGCACACACGACGGCTACGAGCAGTACTTC	CASTHDGYEQYF
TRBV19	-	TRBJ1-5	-	TGTGCCAGTAGTATAGAGGGGATCGTAAGCAATCAGCCCCAGCATTTT	CASSIEGIVSNQPQHF
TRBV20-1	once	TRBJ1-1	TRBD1	TGCAGTGCAAGGACAGGGGAAGCTTTCTTT	CSARTGEAFF
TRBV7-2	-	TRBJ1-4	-	-	CASSPLVKNCFF
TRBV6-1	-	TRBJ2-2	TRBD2	TGTGCCAGCAGTGGCCTGGGACTAGAAGAAGCCGGGGAGCTGTTTTTT	CASSGLGLEEAGELFF
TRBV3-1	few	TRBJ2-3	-	TGCGCCAGCAGCCAACTTTCCGGAGGGAGCACAGATACGCAGTATTTT	CASSQLSGGSTDTQYF
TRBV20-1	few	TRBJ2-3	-	TGCAGTGCTAGAGAGCGGGGAAGGGGCACAGATACGCAGTATTTT	CSARERGRGTDTQYF
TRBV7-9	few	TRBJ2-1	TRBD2	TGTGCCAGCAGCCCCGCCCTAGCGGGGATGGGGGAGCAGTTCTTC	CASSPALAGMGEQFF
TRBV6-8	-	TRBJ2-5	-	TGTGCCAGCAGTTACACCAGGGTAGTAGAGACCCAGTACTTC	CASSYTRVVETQYF
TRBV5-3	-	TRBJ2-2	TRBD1	TGTGCCAGCAGATTACCGGGACAGTCGAACACCGGGGAGCTGTTTTTT	CASRLPGQSNTGELFF
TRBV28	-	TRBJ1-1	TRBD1	TGTGCTAGCAGTTGGCCTCGACAGGGTATGAACACTGAAGCTTTCTTT	CASSWPRQGMNTEAFF
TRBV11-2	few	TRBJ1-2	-	TGTGCCAGCTCACACAGCCCCTATGGCTACACCTTC	CASSHSPYGYTF
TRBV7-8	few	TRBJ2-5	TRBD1	TGTGCCAGACAGGGGCGGATAGTCAAAGAGACCCAGTACTTC	CARQGRIVKETQYF
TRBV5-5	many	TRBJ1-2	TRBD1	TGTGCCAGCAGCTTATACCAGCTCGGACAGGGAGTTAACTATGGCTACACCTTC	CASSLYQLGQGVNYGYTF
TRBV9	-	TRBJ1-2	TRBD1	TGTGCCAGCAGCGTAGCTACGGCAGGGGGTTGGTATGGCTACACCTTC	CASSVATAGGWYGYTF
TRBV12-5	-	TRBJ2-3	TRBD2	TGTGCTAGTGGTTTGGGGGAGGGAGATACGCAGTATTTT	CASGLGEGDTQYF
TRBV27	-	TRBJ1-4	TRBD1	TGTGCCAGCAGCCTCCGGGACAGTGTTAATGAAAAACTGTTTTTT	CASSLRDSVNEKLFF
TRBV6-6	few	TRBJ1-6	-	TGTGCCAGCACCTCAGGGGCTAATAATTCACCCCTCCACTTT	CASTSGANNSPLHF
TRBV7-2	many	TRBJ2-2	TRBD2	TGTGCCAGCAGCTTAGCCGGACTAGCGGGGGGCCCCGGGGAGCTGTTTTTT	CASSLAGLAGGPGELFF
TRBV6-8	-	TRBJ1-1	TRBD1	TGTGCCAGCAGTTACCGGTCCATCTTGACAGGGGGCGTTACTGAAGCTTTCTTT	CASSYRSILTGGVTEAFF
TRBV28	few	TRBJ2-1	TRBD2	TGTGCCAGCAGTTCCGGACTAGCGGGGGATCCTTTCTCCTACAATGAGCAGTTCTTC	CASSSGLAGDPFSYNEQFF
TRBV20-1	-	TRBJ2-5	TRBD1	TGCAGTGCTAGGGACAGGGAGCTTGGGGAGACCCAGTACTTC	CSARDRELGETQYF
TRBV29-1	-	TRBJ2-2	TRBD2	TGCAGCGTTTGGGGTCTACTAGCGGGGTCGAACACCGGGGAGCTGTTTTTT	CSVWGLLAGSNTGELFF
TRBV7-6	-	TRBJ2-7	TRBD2	TGTGCCAGCAGTCGACTAGCGGGGGGGTTGTACGAGCAGTACTTC	CASSRLAGGLYEQYF
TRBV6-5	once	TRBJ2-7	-	TGTGCCAGCAGTTACTCCCGGTCTCTATCCTACGAGCAGTACTTC	CASSYSRSLSYEQYF
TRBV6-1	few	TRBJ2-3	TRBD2	TGTGCCAGCAGTCCCCCTCCGGGGAGCGGGGGCACAGATACGCAGTATTTT	CASSPPPGSGGTDTQYF